A selection of T cell receptor beta chains follows, all from one sample in a study of blood T cell repertoires in COVID-19. Repertoires were generated with immunoSEQ multiplex PCR, while TCRdb's copy carries only in-frame clones and drops some. The sample lists roughly 210,000 clones, around 87% occurring once. The sample was PBMCs or T cells enriched from blood (not recorded which). The receptor set was obtained from a man younger than 45 in a cohort exposed to, infected with or recovered from COVID-19 (not recorded which). Each CDR3 is given with its conserved first and last residue. Each record gives: D gene, J gene, clone size, V gene, CDR3 protein, CDR3 DNA. A D gene is named only where the DNA matches it firmly. Only some rows state a clone size, as once, few, many or a class for expanded clones.

NA TRBJ2-7 few TRBV27 CATSPRARTYEQYF TGTGCCACCTCCCCCAGGGCCCGAACCTACGAGCAGTACTTC
TRBD2 TRBJ2-7 NA TRBV13 CASSLGRASGRYF TGTGCCAGCAGCTTAGGAAGAGCTAGCGGGAGGTACTTC
NA TRBJ2-3 NA TRBV27 CASSLISRAPGRDTQYF TGTGCCAGCAGTTTAATAAGCAGGGCCCCTGGGCGGGATACGCAGTATTTT
NA TRBJ1-2 NA TRBV28 CASMGQYGYTF TGTGCCAGCATGGGGCAGTATGGCTACACCTTC
NA TRBJ1-2 NA TRBV15 CATSRVGLDGYTF TGTGCCACCAGCAGAGTCGGACTTGATGGCTACACCTTC
NA TRBJ1-5 NA TRBV5-1 CASSLAREGPQHF TGCGCCAGCAGCTTGGCCAGGGAAGGGCCCCAGCATTTT
NA TRBJ1-6 NA TRBV28 CASSLDRGINSPLHF TGTGCCAGCAGTTTAGATCGGGGAATTAATTCACCCCTCCACTTT
TRBD2 TRBJ2-2 NA TRBV28 CASRKGLAGGSGELFF TGTGCCAGCAGGAAGGGACTAGCGGGAGGGTCCGGGGAGCTGTTTTTT
TRBD2 TRBJ2-5 NA TRBV19 CASSMVPGGETQYF TGTGCCAGTAGTATGGTACCGGGGGGAGAGACCCAGTACTTC
NA TRBJ1-1 few TRBV28 CASSPIEFETEAFF TGTGCCAGCAGTCCCATAGAGTTTGAGACTGAAGCTTTCTTT
TRBD2 TRBJ2-1 NA TRBV27 CASRAGGNNEQFF TGTGCCAGCAGAGCGGGAGGAAACAATGAGCAGTTCTTC
NA TRBJ1-2 NA TRBV28 CASRTQDRFRGYTF TGTGCCAGCAGGACCCAAGACAGGTTCAGAGGCTACACCTTC
NA TRBJ2-6 NA TRBV4-2 CASSQYVASGANVLTF TGTGCCAGCAGCCAATACGTGGCCTCTGGGGCCAACGTCCTGACTTTC
NA TRBJ2-4 NA TRBV21-1 CASFNRESAKNIQYF TGTGCCAGTTTCAACCGGGAGTCTGCCAAAAACATTCAGTACTTC
TRBD1 TRBJ1-2 NA TRBV5-8 CASSSTGEGYTF TGTGCCAGCAGCTCGACAGGGGAAGGCTACACCTTC
NA TRBJ2-3 NA TRBV10-3 CAIRSGGSQYF TGTGCCATCAGGAGTGGTGGTTCGCAGTATTTT
TRBD1 TRBJ1-4 once TRBV15 CATSPRDRNEKLFF TGTGCCACCAGCCCCCGGGACAGAAATGAAAAACTGTTTTTT
NA TRBJ2-7 few TRBV4-1 CASSQVSGAYEQYF TGCGCCAGCAGCCAAGTCTCCGGGGCCTACGAGCAGTACTTC
NA TRBJ2-3 NA TRBV4-1 CASSQVLITDTQYF TGCGCCAGCAGCCAAGTTCTTATCACAGATACGCAGTATTTT
NA TRBJ2-7 NA TRBV4-2 CASSRLRFPRKPGLEAHEQYF TGTGCCAGCAGCCGTCTCCGTTTCCCCCGTAAACCGGGACTCGAGGCCCACGAGCAGTACTTC
TRBD1 TRBJ2-2 NA TRBV4-1 CASSVRQGAGGELFF TGCGCCAGCAGCGTTCGACAGGGGGCGGGCGGGGAGCTGTTTTTT
NA TRBJ2-2 NA TRBV5-1 CASSGSPLRGTGELFF TGCGCCAGCAGCGGTTCCCCCCTACGGGGAACCGGGGAGCTGTTTTTT
NA TRBJ1-1 NA TRBV28 CASSDNMNTEAFF TGTGCCAGCAGCGACAACATGAACACTGAAGCTTTCTTT
TRBD1 TRBJ2-7 NA TRBV28 CASSITGTATYEQYF TGTGCCAGCAGTATAACCGGGACAGCAACCTACGAGCAGTACTTC
TRBD1 TRBJ2-7 NA TRBV15 CATSRVVGSGGSYEQYF TGTGCCACCAGCAGAGTAGTTGGTTCAGGGGGCTCCTACGAGCAGTACTTC
NA TRBJ1-2 NA TRBV10-2 CASSESVRTGGGYTF TGCGCCAGCAGTGAGTCGGTGCGGACCGGGGGTGGCTACACCTTC
TRBD1 TRBJ1-1 NA TRBV27 CASSRTTGTGFTEAFF TGTGCCAGCAGTAGGACGACCGGGACAGGGTTTACTGAAGCTTTCTTT
TRBD2 TRBJ2-1 NA TRBV3-1/TRBV3-2 CASSRSEAGTNEQFF TGTGCCAGCAGCCGGTCCGAAGCGGGAACGAATGAGCAGTTCTTC
NA TRBJ1-2 NA TRBV7-9 CASSTDSYGYTF TGTGCCAGCAGCACCGACAGCTATGGCTACACCTTC
TRBD1 TRBJ2-1 once TRBV18 CASSPRTGEQFF TGTGCCAGCTCACCCCGGACAGGGGAGCAGTTCTTC
TRBD2 TRBJ2-7 NA TRBV9 CASSVEPSGTAAYEQYF TGTGCCAGCAGCGTAGAGCCTAGCGGGACTGCAGCCTACGAGCAGTACTTC
NA TRBJ1-1 NA TRBV11-3 CASSLGQNTEAFF TGTGCCAGCAGCTTGGGGCAGAACACTGAAGCTTTCTTT
TRBD1 TRBJ2-1 NA TRBV5-4 CASSFRMTGGVMNEQFF TGTGCCAGCAGCTTCCGGATGACAGGGGGGGTGATGAATGAGCAGTTCTTC
TRBD2 TRBJ2-1 NA TRBV4-1 CASSQEALAGISYNEQFF TGCGCCAGCAGCCAAGAGGCGCTAGCGGGAATCTCCTACAATGAGCAGTTCTTC
TRBD1 TRBJ1-1 NA TRBV2 CASSSLGQGPSEAFF TGTGCCAGCAGCTCCTTGGGACAGGGGCCGAGTGAAGCTTTCTTT
NA TRBJ2-7 NA TRBV25-1 CASSELGRRYEQYF TGTGCCAGCAGTGAACTGGGCAGGAGGTACGAGCAGTACTTC
TRBD1 TRBJ2-2 NA TRBV5-1 CASEQGTLRNTGELFF TGCGCCAGCGAACAGGGGACCCTACGAAACACCGGGGAGCTGTTTTTT
TRBD1 TRBJ1-2 NA TRBV3-1/TRBV3-2 CASSLNLGTGVGSYTF TGTGCCAGCAGCCTCAACCTGGGGACAGGGGTTGGCAGCTACACCTTC
NA TRBJ2-4 NA TRBV13 CASSSAGTPKNIQYF TGTGCCAGCAGCTCAGCCGGGACACCGAAAAACATTCAGTACTTC
NA TRBJ2-1 NA TRBV27 CASSLHPGKEVTFF TGTGCCAGCAGTTTACACCCCGGGAAGGAGGTGACGTTCTTC
TRBD2 TRBJ2-5 NA TRBV3-1/TRBV3-2 CASSQLAGVGETQYF TGTGCCAGCAGCCAGTTAGCGGGAGTAGGGGAGACCCAGTACTTC
TRBD1 TRBJ2-7 NA TRBV4-1 CASSGLSGQGIYEQYF TGCGCCAGCAGCGGACTTTCCGGACAGGGGATCTACGAGCAGTACTTC
TRBD1 TRBJ2-4 NA TRBV6-1 CASSEEGGQGSIQYF TGTGCCAGCAGTGAAGAAGGGGGACAGGGTAGCATTCAGTACTTC
NA TRBJ1-4 NA TRBV5-8 CASSLGQGTTNEKLFF TGTGCCAGCAGCTTGGGGCAGGGGACAACTAATGAAAAACTGTTTTTT
NA TRBJ1-1 NA TRBV7-6 CASSLVVEGEAFF TGTGCCAGCAGCTTAGTAGTGGAGGGGGAAGCTTTCTTT
TRBD1 TRBJ2-1 few TRBV6-5 CASSFTTGAGHNEQFF TGTGCCAGCAGTTTCACGACAGGGGCTGGTCACAATGAGCAGTTCTTC
NA TRBJ2-3 NA TRBV4-3 CASSQEGGGVTDTQYF TGCGCCAGCAGCCAAGAGGGGGGAGGAGTAACAGATACGCAGTATTTT
NA TRBJ2-7 few TRBV5-4 CASSLEPGREQYF TGTGCCAGCAGCTTGGAGCCGGGGAGGGAGCAGTACTTC
NA TRBJ2-3 NA TRBV3-1/TRBV3-2 CASSQSRDPVGTDTQYF TGTGCCAGCAGCCAATCGCGGGACCCCGTGGGGACAGATACGCAGTATTTT
TRBD2 TRBJ2-1 NA TRBV7-9 CASSLTSGMVNEQFF TGTGCCAGCAGCTTAACTAGCGGGATGGTGAATGAGCAGTTCTTC
TRBD1 TRBJ1-2 once TRBV6-5 CASRFRGHGYTF TGTGCCAGCAGATTCAGGGGGCACGGCTACACCTTC
NA TRBJ1-2 NA TRBV28 CASSPLPRGYTF TGTGCCAGCAGTCCCCTGCCGCGGGGCTACACCTTC
TRBD2 TRBJ2-4 NA TRBV18 CASSPTAGGPKNIQYF TGTGCCAGCTCACCCACCGCGGGAGGACCCAAAAACATTCAGTACTTC
TRBD2 TRBJ2-7 NA TRBV4-1 CASSQAVAGGPYEQYF TGCGCCAGCAGCCAAGCGGTAGCGGGAGGGCCCTACGAGCAGTACTTC
NA TRBJ2-1 NA TRBV7-3 CASSLRAGLNEQFF TGTGCCAGCAGCTTAAGGGCAGGGCTTAATGAGCAGTTCTTC